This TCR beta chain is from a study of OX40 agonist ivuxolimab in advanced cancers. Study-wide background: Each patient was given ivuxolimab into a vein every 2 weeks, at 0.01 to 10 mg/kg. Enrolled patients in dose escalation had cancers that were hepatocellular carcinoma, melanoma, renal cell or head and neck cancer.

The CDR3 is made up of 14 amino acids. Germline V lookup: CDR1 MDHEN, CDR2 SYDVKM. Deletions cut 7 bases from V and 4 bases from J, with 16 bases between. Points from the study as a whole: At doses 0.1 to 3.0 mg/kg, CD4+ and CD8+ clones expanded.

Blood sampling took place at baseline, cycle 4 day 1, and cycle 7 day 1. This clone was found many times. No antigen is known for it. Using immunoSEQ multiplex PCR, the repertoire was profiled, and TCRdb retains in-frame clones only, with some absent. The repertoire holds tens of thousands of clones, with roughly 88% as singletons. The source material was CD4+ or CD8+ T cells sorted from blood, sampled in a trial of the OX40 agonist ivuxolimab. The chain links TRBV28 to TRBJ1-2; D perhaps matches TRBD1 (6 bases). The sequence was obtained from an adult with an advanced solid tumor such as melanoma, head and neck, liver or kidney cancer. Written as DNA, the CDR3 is TGTGCCAGCAAGGAGAACAGGGTTACCTATGGCTACACCTTC. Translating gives CASKENRVTYGYTF.